The 4 T cell receptor beta chains below all came from one sample that was sequenced in a study of blood T cell repertoires in COVID-19. The repertoire was sequenced with immunoSEQ multiplex PCR; TCRdb's copy has only in-frame clones and lacks some. Among tens of thousands of clones listed, 90% were seen once. The source material was peripheral blood. The receptor source for this set is a man younger than 35 with COVID-19, enrolled during active disease.

The chain is built from TRBV10-2 and TRBJ2-7; TRBD1 might be the D (5 bases). Deletions cut 6 bases from V and 0 bases from J, with 21 bases between. The CDR3 is 17 amino acids. Germline lookup yields CDR1 WSHSY and CDR2 SAAADI. CDR3 region: CASSSREGAASSYEQYF. CDR3 sequence (DNA): TGCGCCAGCAGCTCCCGTGAAGGGGCGGCCAGCTCCTACGAGCAGTACTTC.

J is TRBJ1-6 and V is TRBV28, with unresolved D. From germline, CDR1 is MDHEN and CDR2 SYDVKM. V gave up 6 bases and J gave up 16 bases, with 19 bases separating them. The CDR3 extends over 13 amino acids. DNA for the CDR3: TGTGCCAGCAGAGTCATCACGGGGTCCCTTCTCCACTTT. Translated, it gives CASRVITGSLLHF.

The chain recombines TRBV14 with TRBJ2-2; D might be TRBD2 (6 bases). This CDR3 region has 15 residues. Per germline, CDR1 SGHDN and CDR2 FVKESK. Trimming removed 5 bases at V and 4 bases at J, with 14 bases between. The CDR3 region has the DNA TGTGCCAGCAGCATGCGCGGGGCTCCCACCGGGGAGCTGTTTTTT. As protein: CASSMRGAPTGELFF.

This rearrangement joins TRBV19 to TRBJ1-2, with 8 bases lining up with TRBD1. This CDR3 has 13 residues. Germline values: CDR1 LNHDA, CDR2 SQIVND (reference sequence). Losses at the gene ends were 5 bases for V and 5 bases for J; bases not matched to a gene: 4. Here the CDR3 DNA reads TGTGCCAGTAGTCTCGGGACAGGATATGGCTACACCTTC. This sequence encodes CASSLGTGYGYTF.